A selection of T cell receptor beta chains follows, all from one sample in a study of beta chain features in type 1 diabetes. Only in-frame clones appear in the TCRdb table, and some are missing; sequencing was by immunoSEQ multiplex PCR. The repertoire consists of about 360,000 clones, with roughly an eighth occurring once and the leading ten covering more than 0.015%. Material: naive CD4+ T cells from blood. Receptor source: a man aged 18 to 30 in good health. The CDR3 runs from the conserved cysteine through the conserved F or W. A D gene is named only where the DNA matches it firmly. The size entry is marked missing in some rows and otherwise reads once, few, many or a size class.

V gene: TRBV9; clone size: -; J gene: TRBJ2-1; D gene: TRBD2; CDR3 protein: CASSVAGGSSYNEQFF; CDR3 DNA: TGTGCCAGCAGCGTAGCGGGAGGGAGCTCCTACAATGAGCAGTTCTTC
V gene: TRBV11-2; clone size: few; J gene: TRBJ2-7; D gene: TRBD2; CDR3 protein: CASSLIRGAYEQYF; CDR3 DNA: TGTGCCAGCAGCTTAATTCGGGGGGCCTACGAGCAGTACTTC
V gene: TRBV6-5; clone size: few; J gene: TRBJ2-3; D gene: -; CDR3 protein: CASSYERPGAGDTQYF; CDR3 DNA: TGTGCCAGCAGTTACGAGCGGCCGGGAGCGGGAGATACGCAGTATTTT
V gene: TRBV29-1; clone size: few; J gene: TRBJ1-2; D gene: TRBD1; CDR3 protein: CSVGLYRGFNYGYTF; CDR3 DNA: TGCAGCGTTGGTTTATACAGGGGATTTAACTATGGCTACACCTTC
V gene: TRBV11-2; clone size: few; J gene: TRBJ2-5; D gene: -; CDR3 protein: CASSLGVQETQYF; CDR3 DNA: TGTGCCAGCAGCTTGGGAGTCCAAGAGACCCAGTACTTC
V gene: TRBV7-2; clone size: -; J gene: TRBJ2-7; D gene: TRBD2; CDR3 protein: CASSLHRPLAGGSYEQYF; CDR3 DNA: TGTGCCAGCAGCTTACACCGCCCCCTAGCGGGAGGCTCCTACGAGCAGTACTTC
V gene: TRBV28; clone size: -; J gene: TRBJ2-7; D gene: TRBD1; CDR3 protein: CASSPGTGLSYEQYF; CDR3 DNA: TGTGCCAGCAGCCCCGGGACAGGGCTATCCTACGAGCAGTACTTC
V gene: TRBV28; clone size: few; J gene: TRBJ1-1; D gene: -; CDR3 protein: CASNTGFAEAFF; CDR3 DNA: TGTGCCAGCAATACGGGGTTCGCTGAAGCTTTCTTT
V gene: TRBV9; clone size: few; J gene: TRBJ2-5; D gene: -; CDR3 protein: CASSVGAGALQETQYF; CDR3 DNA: TGTGCCAGCAGCGTAGGGGCAGGGGCTCTCCAAGAGACCCAGTACTTC
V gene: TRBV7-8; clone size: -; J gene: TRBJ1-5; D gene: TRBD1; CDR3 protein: CASSSLTGNNQPQHF; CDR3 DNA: TGTGCCAGCAGCTCCCTGACAGGGAACAATCAGCCCCAGCATTTT
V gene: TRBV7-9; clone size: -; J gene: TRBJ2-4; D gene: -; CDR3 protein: CAPGEHLNKNIQYF; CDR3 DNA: TGTGCCCCGGGGGAACACCTTAACAAAAACATTCAGTACTTC
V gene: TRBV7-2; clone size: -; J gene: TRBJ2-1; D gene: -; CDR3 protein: CASRNPRGYNEQFF; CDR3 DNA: TGTGCCAGCAGAAACCCTCGGGGATACAATGAGCAGTTCTTC
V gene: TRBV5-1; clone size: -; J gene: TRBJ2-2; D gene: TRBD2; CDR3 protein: CASSPPLAGNTGELFF; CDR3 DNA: TGCGCCAGCAGCCCGCCGCTAGCGGGGAACACCGGGGAGCTGTTTTTT
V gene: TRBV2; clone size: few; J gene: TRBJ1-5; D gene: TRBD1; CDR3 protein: CASSEGTGPNQHF; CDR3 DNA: TGTGCCAGCAGTGAAGGGACAGGGCCAAACCAGCATTTT
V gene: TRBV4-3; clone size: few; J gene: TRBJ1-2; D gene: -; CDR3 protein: CASSQDFGGKPARGYTF; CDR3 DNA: TGCGCCAGCAGCCAAGATTTCGGGGGGAAACCTGCGCGGGGCTACACCTTC
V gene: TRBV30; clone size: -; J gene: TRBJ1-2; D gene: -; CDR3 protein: CARSSGPGRYGYTF; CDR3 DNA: TGTGCCCGGAGTTCAGGCCCAGGTCGATATGGCTACACCTTC
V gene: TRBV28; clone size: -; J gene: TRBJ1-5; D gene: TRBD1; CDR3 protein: CASSSSGTGKQPQHF; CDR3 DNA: TGTGCCAGCAGTTCCTCCGGGACAGGGAAGCAGCCCCAGCATTTT
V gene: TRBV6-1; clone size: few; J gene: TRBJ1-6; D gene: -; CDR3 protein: CASSEMSGLGSPLHF; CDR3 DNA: TGTGCCAGCAGTGAAATGTCAGGGTTGGGTTCACCCCTCCACTTT
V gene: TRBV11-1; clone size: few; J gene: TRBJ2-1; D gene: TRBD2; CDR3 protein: CASSFSGSPYNEQFF; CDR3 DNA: TGTGCCAGCAGCTTTAGCGGGAGCCCCTACAATGAGCAGTTCTTC
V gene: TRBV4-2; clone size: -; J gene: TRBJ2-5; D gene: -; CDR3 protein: CASSFGPPQETQYF; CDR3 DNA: TGTGCCAGCAGCTTCGGTCCACCCCAAGAGACCCAGTACTTC
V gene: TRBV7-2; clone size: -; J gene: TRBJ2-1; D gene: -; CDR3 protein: CASSATGPNEQFF; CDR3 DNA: TGTGCCAGCAGCGCAACGGGTCCCAATGAGCAGTTCTTC
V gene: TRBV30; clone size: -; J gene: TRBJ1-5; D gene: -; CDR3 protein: CAWSRTANQPQHF; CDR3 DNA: TGTGCCTGGAGTCGAACTGCTAATCAGCCCCAGCATTTT
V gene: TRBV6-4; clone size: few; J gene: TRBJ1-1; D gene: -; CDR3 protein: CASSDQENTEAFF; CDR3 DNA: TGTGCCAGCAGTGATCAGGAGAACACTGAAGCTTTCTTT
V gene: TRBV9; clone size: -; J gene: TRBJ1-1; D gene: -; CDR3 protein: CASSPRGGGTEAFF; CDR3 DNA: TGTGCCAGCAGCCCCCGCGGGGGTGGCACTGAAGCTTTCTTT
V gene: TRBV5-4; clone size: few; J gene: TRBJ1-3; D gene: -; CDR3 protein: CASSLQGISGNTIYF; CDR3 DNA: TGTGCCAGCAGCTTACAGGGCATCTCTGGAAACACCATATATTTT
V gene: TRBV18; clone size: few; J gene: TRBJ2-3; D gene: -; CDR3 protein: CASLDIGRTDTQYF; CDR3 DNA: TGTGCCAGCCTCGACATCGGTCGCACAGATACGCAGTATTTT
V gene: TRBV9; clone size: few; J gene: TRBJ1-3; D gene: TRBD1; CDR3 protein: CASSVEATGAISGNTIYF; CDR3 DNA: TGTGCCAGCAGCGTAGAGGCGACAGGGGCCATCTCTGGAAACACCATATATTTT
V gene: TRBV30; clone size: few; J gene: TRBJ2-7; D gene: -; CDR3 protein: CAWSVGGVAYEQYF; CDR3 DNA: TGTGCCTGGAGTGTCGGAGGGGTCGCTTACGAGCAGTACTTC
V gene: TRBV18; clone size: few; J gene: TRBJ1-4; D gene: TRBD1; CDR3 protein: CASSPSARGNEKLFF; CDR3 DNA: TGTGCCAGCTCACCATCGGCCAGGGGGAATGAAAAACTGTTTTTT